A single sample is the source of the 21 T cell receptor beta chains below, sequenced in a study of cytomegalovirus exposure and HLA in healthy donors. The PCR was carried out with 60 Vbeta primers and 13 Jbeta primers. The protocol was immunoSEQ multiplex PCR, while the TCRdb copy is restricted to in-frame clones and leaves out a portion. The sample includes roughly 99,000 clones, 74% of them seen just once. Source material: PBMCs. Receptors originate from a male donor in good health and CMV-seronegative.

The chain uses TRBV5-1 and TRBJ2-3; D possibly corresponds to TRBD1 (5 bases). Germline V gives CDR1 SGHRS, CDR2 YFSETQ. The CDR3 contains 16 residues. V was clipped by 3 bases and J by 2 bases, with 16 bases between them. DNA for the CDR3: TGCGCCAGCAGCTGGTCGGTGGGGCAGACCACAGATACGCAGTATTTT. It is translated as CASSWSVGQTTDTQYF.

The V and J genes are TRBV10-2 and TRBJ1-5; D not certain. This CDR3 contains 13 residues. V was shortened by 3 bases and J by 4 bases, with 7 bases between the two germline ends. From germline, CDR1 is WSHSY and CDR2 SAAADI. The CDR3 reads CASSDVRNQPQHF. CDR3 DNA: TGCGCCAGCAGTGATGTTAGAAATCAGCCCCAGCATTTT.

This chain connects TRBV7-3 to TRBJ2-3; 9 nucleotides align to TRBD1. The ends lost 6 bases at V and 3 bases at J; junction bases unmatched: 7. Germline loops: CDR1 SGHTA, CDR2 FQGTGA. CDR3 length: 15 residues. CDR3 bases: TGTGCCAGCAGACCGACAGGGGGTACTACAGATACGCAGTATTTT. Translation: CASRPTGGTTDTQYF.

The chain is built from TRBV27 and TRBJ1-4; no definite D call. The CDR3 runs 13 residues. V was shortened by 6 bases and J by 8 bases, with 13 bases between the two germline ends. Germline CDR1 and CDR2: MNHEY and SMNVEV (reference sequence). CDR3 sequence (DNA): TGTGCCAGCAGCACTAGGACGGAGGAAAAACTGTTTTTT. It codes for CASSTRTEEKLFF.

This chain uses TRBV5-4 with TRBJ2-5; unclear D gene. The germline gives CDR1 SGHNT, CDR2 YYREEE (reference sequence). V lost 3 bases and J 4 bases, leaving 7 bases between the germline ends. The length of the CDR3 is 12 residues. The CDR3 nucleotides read TGTGCCAGCAGCTACCCGGGAGAGACCCAGTACTTC. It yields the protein CASSYPGETQYF.

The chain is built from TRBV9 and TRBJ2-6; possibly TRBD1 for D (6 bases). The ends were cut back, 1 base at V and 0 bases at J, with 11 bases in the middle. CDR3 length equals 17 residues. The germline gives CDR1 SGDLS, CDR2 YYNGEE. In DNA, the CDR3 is TGTGCCAGCAGCGTACAGGGGAGCACCTCTGGGGCCAACGTCCTGACTTTC. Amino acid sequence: CASSVQGSTSGANVLTF.

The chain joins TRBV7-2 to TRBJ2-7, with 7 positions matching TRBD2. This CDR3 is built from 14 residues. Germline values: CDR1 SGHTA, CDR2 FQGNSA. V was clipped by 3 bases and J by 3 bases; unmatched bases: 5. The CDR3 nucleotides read TGTGCCAGCAGCTTCAGGGAGGGGAACTACGAGCAGTACTTC. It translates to CASSFREGNYEQYF. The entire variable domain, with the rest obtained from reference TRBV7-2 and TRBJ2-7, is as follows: GAGVSQSPSNKVTEKGKDVELRCDPISGHTALYWYRQSLGQGLEFLIYFQGNSAPDKSGLPSDRFSAERTGGSVSTLTIQRTQQEDSAVYLCASSFREGNYEQYFGPGTRLTVT.

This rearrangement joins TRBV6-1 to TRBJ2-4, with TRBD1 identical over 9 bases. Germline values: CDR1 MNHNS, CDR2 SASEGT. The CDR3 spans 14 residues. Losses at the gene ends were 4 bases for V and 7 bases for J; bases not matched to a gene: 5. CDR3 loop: CASSAQGARNIQYF. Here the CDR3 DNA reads TGTGCCAGCAGTGCACAGGGGGCGCGGAACATTCAGTACTTC.

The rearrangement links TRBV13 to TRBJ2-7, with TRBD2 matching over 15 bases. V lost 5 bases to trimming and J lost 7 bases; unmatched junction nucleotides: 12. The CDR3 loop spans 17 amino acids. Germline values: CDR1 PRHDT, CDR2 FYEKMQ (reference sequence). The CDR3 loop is CASSPGLAGGPSGEQYF. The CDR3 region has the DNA TGTGCCAGCAGCCCCGGACTAGCGGGAGGGCCCTCGGGAGAGCAGTACTTC.

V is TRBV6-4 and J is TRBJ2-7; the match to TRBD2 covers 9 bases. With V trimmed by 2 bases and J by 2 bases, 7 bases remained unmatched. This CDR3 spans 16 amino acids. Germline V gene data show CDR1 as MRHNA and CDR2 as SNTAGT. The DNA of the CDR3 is TGTGCCAGCAGTGACAAACTAGCGGGTAACACCTACGAGCAGTACTTC. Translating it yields CASSDKLAGNTYEQYF.

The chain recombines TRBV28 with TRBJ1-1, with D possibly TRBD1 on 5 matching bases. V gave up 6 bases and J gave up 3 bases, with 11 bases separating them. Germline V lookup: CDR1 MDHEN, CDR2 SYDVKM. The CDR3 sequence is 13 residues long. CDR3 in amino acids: CASSTLTDTEAFF. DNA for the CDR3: TGTGCCAGCAGCACTCTGACAGACACTGAAGCTTTCTTT.

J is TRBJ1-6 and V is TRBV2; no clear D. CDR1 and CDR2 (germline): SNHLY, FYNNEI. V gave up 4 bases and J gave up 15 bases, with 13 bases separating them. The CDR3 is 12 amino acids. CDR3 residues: CASSGVGRDLHF. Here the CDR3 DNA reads TGTGCCAGCAGTGGGGTGGGCCGGGACCTCCACTTT.

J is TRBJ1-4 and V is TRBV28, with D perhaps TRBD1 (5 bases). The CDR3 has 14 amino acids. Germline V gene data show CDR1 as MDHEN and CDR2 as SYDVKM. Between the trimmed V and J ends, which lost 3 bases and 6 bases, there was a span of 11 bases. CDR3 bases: TGTGCCAGCAGTTTCGAGGCGGGGCATGAAAAACTGTTTTTT. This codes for CASSFEAGHEKLFF.

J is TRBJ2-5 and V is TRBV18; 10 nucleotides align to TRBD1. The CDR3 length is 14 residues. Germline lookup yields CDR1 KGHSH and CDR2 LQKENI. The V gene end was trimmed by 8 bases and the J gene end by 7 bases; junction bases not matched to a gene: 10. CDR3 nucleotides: TGTGCCAGCCCTACCGACAGGGGGCAGGGGACCCAGTACTTC. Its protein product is CASPTDRGQGTQYF.

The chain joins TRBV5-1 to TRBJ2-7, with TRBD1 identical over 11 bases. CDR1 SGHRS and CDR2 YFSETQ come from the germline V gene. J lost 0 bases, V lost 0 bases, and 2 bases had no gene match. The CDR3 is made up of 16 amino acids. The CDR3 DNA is TGCGCCAGCAGCTTGGCGGGACAGGGGGTCTCCTACGAGCAGTACTTC. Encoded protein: CASSLAGQGVSYEQYF.

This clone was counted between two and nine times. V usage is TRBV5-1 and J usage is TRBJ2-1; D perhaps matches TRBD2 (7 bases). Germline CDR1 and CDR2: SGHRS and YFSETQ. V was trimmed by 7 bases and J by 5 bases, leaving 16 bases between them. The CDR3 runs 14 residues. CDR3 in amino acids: CASGLGGGDNEQFF. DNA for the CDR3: TGCGCCAGCGGTCTTGGGGGGGGCGACAATGAGCAGTTCTTC.

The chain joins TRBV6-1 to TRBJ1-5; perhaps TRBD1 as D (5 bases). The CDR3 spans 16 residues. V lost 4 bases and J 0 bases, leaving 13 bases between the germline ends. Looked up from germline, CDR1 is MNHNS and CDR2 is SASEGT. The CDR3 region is CASSGIKGPSNQPQHF. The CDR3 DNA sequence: TGTGCCAGCAGTGGGATTAAGGGGCCTAGCAATCAGCCCCAGCATTTT.

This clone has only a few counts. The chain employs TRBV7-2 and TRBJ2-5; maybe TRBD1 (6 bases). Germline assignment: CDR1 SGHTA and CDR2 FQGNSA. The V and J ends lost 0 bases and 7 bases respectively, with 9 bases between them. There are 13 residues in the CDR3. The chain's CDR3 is CASSLARGGTQYF. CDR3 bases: TGTGCCAGCAGCTTAGCCAGGGGTGGGACCCAGTACTTC.

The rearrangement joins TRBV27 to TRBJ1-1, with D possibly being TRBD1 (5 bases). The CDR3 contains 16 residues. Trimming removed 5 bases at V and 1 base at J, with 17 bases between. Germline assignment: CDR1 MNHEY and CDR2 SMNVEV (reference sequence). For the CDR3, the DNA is TGTGCCAGCAGTCCCCTAAGGGGACTGAAGAACACTGAAGCTTTCTTT. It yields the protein CASSPLRGLKNTEAFF.

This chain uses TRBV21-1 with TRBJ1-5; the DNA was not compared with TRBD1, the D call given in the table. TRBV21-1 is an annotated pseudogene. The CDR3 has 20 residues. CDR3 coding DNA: TGTGCCAGCAGCAAAAAAGGTAAGGGACAGGGTGAGGTAAGCAATCAGCCCCAGCATTTT. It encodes CASSKKGKGQGEVSNQPQHF.

CDR3 sequence (DNA): TGTGCCAGCAGCTTGAGGACTACCTGGTCGACTTACGAGCAGTACTTC. It translates to CASSLRTTWSTYEQYF. This chain uses TRBV5-6 with TRBJ2-7, with D maybe TRBD2 (6 bases). This CDR3 is 16 amino acids long. The V gene lost 1 base and the J gene lost 4 bases, with 18 bases spanning the gap. In germline, CDR1 is SGHDT, CDR2 YYEEEE.